The TCR beta chain described here comes from a study of identical twins. General study findings and limits: Cord blood beta clonotypes present at high abundance carried fewer insertions; no such pattern appeared in memory repertoires.

To note about this clonotype: Its antigen is unknown.

There were only healthy Caucasians among the donors. TCRdb processed the 5' RACE reads anew with MiXCR; each CDR3 protein has one entry. The sample has under 500,000 distinct CDR3 sequences; around an eighth are singletons. The data also belong to a second study, concerning yellow fever vaccine responses in identical twins.

The specimen sequenced was CD4+ T cells sorted from blood. The TCR originated in a woman aged 18 to 35 in good health.

This chain's CDR3 is CASSQSAGSTGELFF. CDR3 nucleotides: TGCGCCAGCAGTCAATCGGCCGGGAGCACCGGGGAGCTGTTTTTT. This sequence joins TRBV23-1 and TRBJ2-2, with D tentatively TRBD2 (6 bases). TRBV23-1 is annotated as an ORF whose role is uncertain. V dropped 0 bases and J dropped 4 bases, with 9 bases sitting between them. The CDR3 runs 15 residues.